This T cell receptor (beta chain) is drawn from a study of beta chain features in type 1 diabetes. Study-wide findings and caveats: Among patients, naive, central memory and Treg TCRB repertoires appeared more similar than among healthy donors. Fewer insertions but more deletions were seen at VDJ junctions in type 1 diabetes patients. There was a moderate but significant shortening of TCRB CDR3s in all four CD4+ subsets of Type 1 diabetes patients.

The whole isolated RNA underwent reverse transcription, so sequencing captured expressed TCRB transcripts. TCRdb's copy holds only in-frame clones and misses some; the assay was immunoSEQ multiplex PCR. The data hold 300,000 to 400,000 clones, with 13% observed a single time. Based on CD45RO/CCR7/CD25/CD127/CD95/CD27, CD4+ regulatory, stem cell-like memory, naive and central memory cells were sorted. Post-sort purity exceeded 98% for all sorted populations. About this clone: Antigen: not known.

The CDR3 consists of 12 residues. Germline V gene sequence: CDR1 SQVTM, CDR2 ANQGSEA. With 1 base removed from V and 3 bases from J, the gap between germline ends came to 6 bases. What was sequenced was naive CD4+ T cells from blood. This chain uses TRBV29-1 with TRBJ1-1; no reliable D call. This clonotype was sampled from a woman in her late teens or twenties with type 1 diabetes. CDR3 region: CSVEAHYTEAFF. In nucleotides, the CDR3 is TGCAGCGTTGAAGCACATTACACTGAAGCTTTCTTT.